The 7 T cell receptor beta chains in this list originate from one sample, sequenced in a study of blood T cell repertoires in COVID-19. Measured with immunoSEQ multiplex PCR; TCRdb has only the in-frame clones, and not every one. The sample includes approximately 450,000 clones, approximately 92% of them seen just once. The sequencing sample was made of PBMCs or T cells enriched from blood (not recorded which). The receptors originated from a man between 25 and 39 years old who had recovered from COVID-19.

V gene TRBV7-9 combines with J gene TRBJ1-2; the match to TRBD1 covers 9 bases. V trimming: 4 bases; J trimming: 4 bases; junction bases outside the gene matches: 7. The CDR3 has 15 amino acids. Germline V CDR1 and CDR2: SEHNR, FQNEAQ (reference sequence). The CDR3 bases are TGTGCCAGCAGCTCACCGGGACAGGGAACCTATGGCTACACCTTC. The encoded protein is CASSSPGQGTYGYTF.

This clone was counted only a few times. The CDR3 reads CASSWGTSLSYNEQFF. The DNA of the CDR3 is TGTGCCAGCAGTTGGGGGACTAGCCTATCCTACAATGAGCAGTTCTTC. This chain links TRBV28 with TRBJ2-1, with 9 bases lining up with TRBD2. With V trimmed by 4 bases and J by 1 base, 5 bases remained unmatched. This CDR3 has 16 residues. Germline CDR1 reads MDHEN; CDR2 reads SYDVKM.

The chain carries TRBV13 and TRBJ1-4; 9 bases are shared with TRBD1. CDR1 and CDR2 (germline): PRHDT, FYEKMQ (reference sequence). V dropped 5 bases and J dropped 7; count of bases not matched to a gene: 5. CDR3 length equals 14 residues. The DNA for the CDR3 is TGTGCCAGCAGCCGACAGGGGGTGGGTGAAAAACTGTTTTTT. The encoded protein is CASSRQGVGEKLFF.

The chain uses TRBV11-2 and TRBJ1-6, with TRBD1 matching 7 bases. Losses at the gene ends were 6 bases for V and 0 bases for J; bases not matched to a gene: 11. There are 18 residues in the CDR3. The germline CDR1 and CDR2 sequences are SGHAT and FQNNGV. For the CDR3, the DNA is TGTGCCAGCAGGGCCGGGACAGAGATCCACTCCTATAATTCACCCCTCCACTTT. Protein: CASRAGTEIHSYNSPLHF.

The V and J genes are TRBV7-9 and TRBJ2-1; 7 bases agree with TRBD1. Germline trimming cut 5 bases from V and 1 base from J; bases unmatched to any gene: 5. CDR1 is SEHNR and CDR2 is FQNEAQ in the germline V gene (reference sequence). The CDR3 is made up of 15 amino acids. This CDR3 reads CASSDPRGSYNEQFF. In DNA form, the CDR3 reads TGTGCCAGCAGCGACCCCAGGGGGTCCTACAATGAGCAGTTCTTC. Together with reference TRBV7-9 and TRBJ2-1, the CDR3 gives the full variable domain: DTGVSQNPRHKITKRGQNVTFRCDPISEHNRLYWYRQTLGQGPEFLTYFQNEAQLEKSRLLSDRFSAERPKGSFSTLEIQRTEQGDSAMYLCASSDPRGSYNEQFFGPGTRLTVL.

The V call is TRBV30, the J call TRBJ2-7; maybe TRBD2 (5 bases). There are 14 residues in the CDR3. V was trimmed by 6 bases and J by 7 bases, leaving 22 bases between them. Germline V gene lookup returns CDR1 GTSNPN and CDR2 SVGIG (reference sequence). CDR3 nucleotide sequence: TGTGCCTGTCAGCCACCCGGGTCTACGGGAGAGCAGTACTTC. Amino acids: CACQPPGSTGEQYF.

The chain links TRBV6-5 to TRBJ2-7, with a possible D match to TRBD1 (5 bases). Germline CDR1 reads MNHEY; CDR2 reads SVGAGI. V lost 0 bases and J 2 bases, leaving 14 bases between the germline ends. The CDR3 consists of 16 residues. The CDR3, as DNA: TGTGCCAGCAGTTACTCGATGCAAATGGGGCCCTACGAGCAGTACTTC. This encodes CASSYSMQMGPYEQYF.